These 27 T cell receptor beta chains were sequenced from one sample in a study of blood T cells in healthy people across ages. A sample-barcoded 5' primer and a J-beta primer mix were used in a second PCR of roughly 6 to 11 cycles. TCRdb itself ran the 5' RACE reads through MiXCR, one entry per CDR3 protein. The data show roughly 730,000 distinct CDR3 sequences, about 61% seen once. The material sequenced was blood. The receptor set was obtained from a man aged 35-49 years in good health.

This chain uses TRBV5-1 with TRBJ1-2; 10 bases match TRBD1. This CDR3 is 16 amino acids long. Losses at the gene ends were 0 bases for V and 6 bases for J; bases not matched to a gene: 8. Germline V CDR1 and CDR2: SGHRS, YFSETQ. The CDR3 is CASSLAGTGDFDGYTF. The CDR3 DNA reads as TGCGCCAGCAGCTTGGCTGGGACAGGGGATTTTGATGGCTACACCTTC.

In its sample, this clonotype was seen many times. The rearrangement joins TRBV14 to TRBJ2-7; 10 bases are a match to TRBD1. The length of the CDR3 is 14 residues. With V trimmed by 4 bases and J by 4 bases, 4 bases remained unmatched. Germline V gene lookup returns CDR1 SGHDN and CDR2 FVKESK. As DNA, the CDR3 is TGTGCCAGCAGCCCCGGACAGGGGGGATACGAGCAGTACTTC. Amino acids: CASSPGQGGYEQYF.

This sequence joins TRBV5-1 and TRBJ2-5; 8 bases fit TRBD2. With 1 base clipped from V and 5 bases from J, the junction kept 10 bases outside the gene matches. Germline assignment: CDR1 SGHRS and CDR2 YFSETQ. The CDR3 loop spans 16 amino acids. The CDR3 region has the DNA TGCGCCAGCAGCTTGACGGCAGTGGCTAGCGGGGAGACCCAGTACTTC. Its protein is CASSLTAVASGETQYF.

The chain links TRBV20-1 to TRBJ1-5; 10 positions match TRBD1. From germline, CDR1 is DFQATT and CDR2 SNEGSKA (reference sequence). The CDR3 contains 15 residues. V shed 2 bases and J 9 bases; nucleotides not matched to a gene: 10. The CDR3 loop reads CSARPGQGRRRPQHF. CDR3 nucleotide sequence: TGCAGTGCTAGACCGGGACAGGGGCGCCGGCGGCCCCAGCATTTT.

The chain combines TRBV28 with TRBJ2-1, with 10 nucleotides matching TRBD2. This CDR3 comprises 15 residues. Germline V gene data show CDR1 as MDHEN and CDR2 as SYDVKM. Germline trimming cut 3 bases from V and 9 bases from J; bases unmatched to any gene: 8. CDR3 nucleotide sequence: TGTGCCAGCAGTTTGCGGCTAGCGGGAGCCAGTGAGCAGTTCTTC. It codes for CASSLRLAGASEQFF.

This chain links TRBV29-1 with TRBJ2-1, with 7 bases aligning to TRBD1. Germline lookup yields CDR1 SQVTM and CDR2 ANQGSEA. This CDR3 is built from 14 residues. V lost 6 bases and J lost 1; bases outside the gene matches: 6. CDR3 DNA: TGCAGCGTCAGGGGGACAGCGTCCTACAATGAGCAGTTCTTC. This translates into CSVRGTASYNEQFF.

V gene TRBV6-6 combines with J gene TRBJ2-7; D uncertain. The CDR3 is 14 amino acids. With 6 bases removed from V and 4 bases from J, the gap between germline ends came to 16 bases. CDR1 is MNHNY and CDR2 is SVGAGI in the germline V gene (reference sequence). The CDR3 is CASRTTQTGYEQYF. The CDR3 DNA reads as TGTGCCAGCAGAACGACCCAAACGGGTTACGAGCAGTACTTC.

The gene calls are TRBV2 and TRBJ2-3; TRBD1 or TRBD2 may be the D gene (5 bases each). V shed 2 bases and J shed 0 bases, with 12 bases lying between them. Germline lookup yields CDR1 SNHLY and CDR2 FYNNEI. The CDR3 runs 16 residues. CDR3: CASSEPGDPSTDTQYF. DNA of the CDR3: TGTGCCAGCAGTGAACCCGGGGACCCTAGCACAGATACGCAGTATTTT.

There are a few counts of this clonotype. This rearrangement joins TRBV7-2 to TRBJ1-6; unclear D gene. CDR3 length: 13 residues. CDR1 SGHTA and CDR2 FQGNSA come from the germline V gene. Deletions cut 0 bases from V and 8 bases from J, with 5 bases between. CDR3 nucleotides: TGTGCCAGCAGCTTAGCTCGAGATTCACCCCTCCACTTT. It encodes CASSLARDSPLHF. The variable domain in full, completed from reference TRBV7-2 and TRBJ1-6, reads GAGVSQSPSNKVTEKGKDVELRCDPISGHTALYWYRQSLGQGLEFLIYFQGNSAPDKSGLPSDRFSAERTGGSVSTLTIQRTQQEDSAVYLCASSLARDSPLHFGNGTRLTVT.

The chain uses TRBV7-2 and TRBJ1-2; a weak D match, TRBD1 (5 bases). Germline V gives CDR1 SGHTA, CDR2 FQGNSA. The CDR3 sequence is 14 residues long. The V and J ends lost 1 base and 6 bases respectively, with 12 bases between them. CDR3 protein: CASSLVVRADGYTF. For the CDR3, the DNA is TGTGCCAGCAGCTTAGTCGTCAGGGCAGATGGCTACACCTTC.

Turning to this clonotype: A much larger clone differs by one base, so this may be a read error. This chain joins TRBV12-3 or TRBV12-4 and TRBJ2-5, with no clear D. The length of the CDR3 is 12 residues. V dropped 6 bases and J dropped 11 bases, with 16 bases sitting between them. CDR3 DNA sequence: TGTGCCAGCAGCGAAGCTTCGGGCGATCAGTACTTC. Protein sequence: CASSEASGDQYF.

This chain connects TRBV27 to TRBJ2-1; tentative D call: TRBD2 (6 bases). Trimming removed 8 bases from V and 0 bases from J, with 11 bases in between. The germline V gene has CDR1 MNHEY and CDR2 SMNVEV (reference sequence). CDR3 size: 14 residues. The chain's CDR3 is CASRIAASYNEQFF. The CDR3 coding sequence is TGTGCCAGCCGAATAGCGGCCTCCTACAATGAGCAGTTCTTC.

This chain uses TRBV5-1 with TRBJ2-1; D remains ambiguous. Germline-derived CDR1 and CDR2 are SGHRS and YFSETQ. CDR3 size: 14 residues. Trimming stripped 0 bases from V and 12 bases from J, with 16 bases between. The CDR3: CASSLGWWWPRQFF. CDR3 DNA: TGCGCCAGCAGCTTGGGGTGGTGGTGGCCTCGGCAGTTCTTC.

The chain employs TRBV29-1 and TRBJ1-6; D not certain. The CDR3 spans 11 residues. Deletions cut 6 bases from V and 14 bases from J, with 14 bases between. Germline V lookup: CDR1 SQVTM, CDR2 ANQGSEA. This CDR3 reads CSVAVNLALHF. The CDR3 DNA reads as TGCAGCGTAGCAGTCAATTTGGCCCTCCACTTT.

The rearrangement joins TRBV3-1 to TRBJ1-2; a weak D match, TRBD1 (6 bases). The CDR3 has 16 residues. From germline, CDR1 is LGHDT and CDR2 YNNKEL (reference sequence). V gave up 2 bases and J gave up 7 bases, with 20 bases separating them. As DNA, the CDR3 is TGTGCCAGCAGCCAACGCCGGACAGACAAGAGCGCTGGCTACACCTTC. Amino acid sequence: CASSQRRTDKSAGYTF.

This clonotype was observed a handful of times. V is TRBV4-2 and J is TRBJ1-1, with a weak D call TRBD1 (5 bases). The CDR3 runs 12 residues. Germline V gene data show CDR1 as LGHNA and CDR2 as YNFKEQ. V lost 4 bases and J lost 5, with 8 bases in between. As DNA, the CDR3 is TGTGCCAGCAGCCTTCGACAGACTGAAGCTTTCTTT. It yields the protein CASSLRQTEAFF.

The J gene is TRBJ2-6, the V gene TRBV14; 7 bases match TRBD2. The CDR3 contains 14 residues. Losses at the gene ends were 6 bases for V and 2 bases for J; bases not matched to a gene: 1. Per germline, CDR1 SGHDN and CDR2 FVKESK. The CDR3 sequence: CASRREAGANVLTF. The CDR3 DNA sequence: TGTGCCAGCAGACGGGAGGCTGGGGCCAACGTCCTGACTTTC.

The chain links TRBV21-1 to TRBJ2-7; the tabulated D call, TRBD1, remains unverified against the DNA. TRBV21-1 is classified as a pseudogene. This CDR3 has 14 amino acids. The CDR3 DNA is TGTGCCAGCCCCGGACGGCGAGGACTTTACGAGCAGTACTTC. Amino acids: CASPGRRGLYEQYF.

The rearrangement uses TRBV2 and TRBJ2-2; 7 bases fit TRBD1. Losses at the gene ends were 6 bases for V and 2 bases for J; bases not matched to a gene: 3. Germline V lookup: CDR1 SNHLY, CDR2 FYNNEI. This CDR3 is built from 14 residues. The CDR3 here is CASSWTGNTGELFF. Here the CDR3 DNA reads TGTGCCAGCAGCTGGACAGGAAACACCGGGGAGCTGTTTTTT.

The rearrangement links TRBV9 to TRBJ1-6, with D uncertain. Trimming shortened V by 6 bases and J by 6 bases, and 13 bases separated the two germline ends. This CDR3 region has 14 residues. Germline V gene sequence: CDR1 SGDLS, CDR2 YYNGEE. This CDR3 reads CASNFGQINSPLHF. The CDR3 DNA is TGTGCCAGCAATTTTGGGCAGATTAATTCACCCCTCCACTTT.

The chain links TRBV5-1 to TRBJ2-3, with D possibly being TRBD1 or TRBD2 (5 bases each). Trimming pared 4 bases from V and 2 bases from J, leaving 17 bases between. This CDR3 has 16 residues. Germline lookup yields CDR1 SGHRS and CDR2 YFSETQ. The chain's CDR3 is CASSAPPGRNTDTQYF. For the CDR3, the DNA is TGCGCCAGCAGCGCCCCTCCGGGACGGAACACAGATACGCAGTATTTT.

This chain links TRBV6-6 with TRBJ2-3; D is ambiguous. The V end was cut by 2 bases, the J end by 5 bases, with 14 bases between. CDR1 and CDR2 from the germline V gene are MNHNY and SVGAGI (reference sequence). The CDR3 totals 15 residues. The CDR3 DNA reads TGTGCCAGCAGTTACAGCGACTCCTCTTTAGATACGCAGTATTTT. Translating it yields CASSYSDSSLDTQYF.

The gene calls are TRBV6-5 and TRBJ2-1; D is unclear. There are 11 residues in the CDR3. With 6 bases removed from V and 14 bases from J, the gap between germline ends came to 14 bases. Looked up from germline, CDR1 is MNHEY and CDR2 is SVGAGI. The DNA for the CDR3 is TGTGCCAGCAGACAAGTGGGATGGGAGTTCTTC. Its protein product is CASRQVGWEFF.

CDR3 loop: CASSPGEGRVNEQYF. In nucleotides, the CDR3 is TGTGCCAGCAGCCCCGGGGAGGGACGGGTCAATGAGCAGTACTTC. J is TRBJ2-7 and V is TRBV12-3 or TRBV12-4, with TRBD2 identical over 7 bases. J gave up 7 bases and V 6 bases, and 15 bases lay outside the gene matches. The CDR3 is 15 residues long.

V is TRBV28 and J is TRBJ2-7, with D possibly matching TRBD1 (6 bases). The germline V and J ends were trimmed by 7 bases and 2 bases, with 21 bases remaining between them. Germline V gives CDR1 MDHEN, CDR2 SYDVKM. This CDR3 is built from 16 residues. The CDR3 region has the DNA TGTGCCAGCATAGAGTATGGTGCAGGGGATACCTACGAGCAGTACTTC. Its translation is CASIEYGAGDTYEQYF.

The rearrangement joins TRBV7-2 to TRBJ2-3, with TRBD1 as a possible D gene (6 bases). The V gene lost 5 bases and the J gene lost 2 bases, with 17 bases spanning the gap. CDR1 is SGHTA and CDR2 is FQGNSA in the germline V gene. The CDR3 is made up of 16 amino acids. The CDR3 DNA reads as TGTGCCAGCAGCAGCAGGGGTCGGGTGACCACAGATACGCAGTATTTT. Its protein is CASSSRGRVTTDTQYF.

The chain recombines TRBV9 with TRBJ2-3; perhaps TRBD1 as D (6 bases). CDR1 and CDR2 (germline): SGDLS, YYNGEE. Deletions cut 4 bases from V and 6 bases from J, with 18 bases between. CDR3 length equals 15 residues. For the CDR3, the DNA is TGTGCCAGCAGCCCAGGTGGGACACCGCTGGATACGCAGTATTTT. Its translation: CASSPGGTPLDTQYF.